The T cell receptor (beta chain) described here comes from a study of blood T cells in healthy people across ages. Regarding the study as a whole: Among long-lived donors, naive CD4+ cells were more numerous and diversity higher than in aged donors.

V shed 5 bases and J shed 1 base, with 11 bases lying between them. Germline V gene sequence: CDR1 LGHNA, CDR2 YSLEER. The CDR3 covers 14 residues. Remarks on this clonotype: Antigen specificity is unknown.

A J-beta primer mix and a sample-barcoded 5' primer were used in a second PCR of about 7 to 12 cycles. There were at least 2.5 million CDR3-containing paired-end reads obtained from each sample. TCRdb recomputed calls from the 5' RACE reads with MiXCR, one row per CDR3 protein. The profile shows hundreds of thousands of distinct CDR3 sequences, roughly 25% of them singletons. Extracted total RNA amounted to at least 6 micrograms for each sample. Another study also made use of these data, one on T cells of mothers and their children.

The source of this sequence is a boy aged 5 to 17 in good health. The J gene is TRBJ1-2, the V gene TRBV4-3; TRBD1 is a possible D gene (6 bases). The material sequenced was blood. CDR3 protein: CASSSYRDNYGYTF. Here the CDR3 DNA reads TGCGCCAGCAGCTCGTACAGGGATAACTATGGCTACACCTTC.